These T cell receptor beta chains were read from a single sample in a study of regulatory T cells in long-lasting Graves disease. TCRdb re-called the multiplex PCR reads through MiXCR, storing one row per CDR3 protein. The sample contains over 350,000 distinct CDR3 sequences, about 15% of which appear only once. This sample also belongs to another study, concerning T cells in Graves' hyperthyroidism and ophthalmopathy.

This specimen was peripheral blood mononuclear cells (PBMCs), taken at new diagnosis, from a patient treated with antithyroid drugs. Receptors were obtained from a woman between 40 and 55 years old with Graves disease. The CDR3 runs from the conserved cysteine through the conserved F or W. Fields, in order: clone size, D gene, CDR3 length, J gene, V gene, CDR3 DNA, CDR3 protein. The D gene is left open where the match is weak. The size entry is marked missing in some rows and otherwise reads once, few, many or a size class.

many | TRBD2 | 17 | TRBJ2-3 | TRBV20-1 | TGCAGTGCTAGAGCCATTAGCGGGAGGGGAATTGGAGATACGCAGTATTTT | CSARAISGRGIGDTQYF
many | NA | 15 | TRBJ2-1 | TRBV14 | TGTGCCAGCAGCCAACAGGGGAGGTCCTACAATGAGCAGTTCTTC | CASSQQGRSYNEQFF
many | NA | 15 | TRBJ2-5 | TRBV30 | TGTGCCTGGAGTGTACTGGGGACCGGGCGGGAGACCCAGTACTTC | CAWSVLGTGRETQYF
NA | NA | 15 | TRBJ1-5 | TRBV4-1 | TGCGCCAGCAGCCAAGTTCAGAAAAGCAATCAGCCCCAGCATTTT | CASSQVQKSNQPQHF
few | NA | 15 | TRBJ2-3 | TRBV15 | TGTGCCACCAGCAGAGCTAACAGGGTGACAGATACGCAGTATTTT | CATSRANRVTDTQYF
many | TRBD1 | 17 | TRBJ2-7 | TRBV29-1 | TGCAGCGTTGAAGACCCTGCAGGGGGCGCAGGGTCCTACGAGCAGTACTTC | CSVEDPAGGAGSYEQYF
many | NA | 15 | TRBJ2-7 | TRBV9 | TGTGCCAGCAGCGCCTGGACAGCTGATACGGACGAGCAGTACTTC | CASSAWTADTDEQYF
NA | TRBD1 | 14 | TRBJ1-2 | TRBV27 | TGTGCCCGCACAAAGACAGGGGGCAACTATGGCTACACCTTC | CARTKTGGNYGYTF
many | NA | 15 | TRBJ2-7 | TRBV3-1 | TGTGCCAGCAGCCAAAGGGACCTCAACTCCTACGAGCAGTACTTC | CASSQRDLNSYEQYF
few | NA | 14 | TRBJ2-5 | TRBV10-2 | TGCGCCAGCAGTGAGCAGGGAATCCAAGAGACCCAGTACTTC | CASSEQGIQETQYF
NA | NA | 15 | TRBJ2-1 | TRBV9 | TGTGCCAGCAGCGAGGCCCCCAGCTCCTACAATGAGCAGTTCTTC | CASSEAPSSYNEQFF
NA | NA | 13 | TRBJ2-1 | TRBV3-1 | TGTGCCAGCAGCCCCGGGGCGGGTAATGAGCAGTTCTTC | CASSPGAGNEQFF
many | NA | 14 | TRBJ2-7 | TRBV2 | TGTGCCAGCAGTGAAGCGCGTAGGCCGGACTCACAGTACTTC | CASSEARRPDSQYF
few | TRBD1 | 15 | TRBJ1-5 | TRBV5-1 | TGCGCCAGCAGCTCAACAGGGGAGGGCCATCAGCCCCAGCATTTT | CASSSTGEGHQPQHF
many | TRBD2 | 16 | TRBJ2-5 | TRBV24-1 | TGTGCCACCAGTGGCGGCGGGAGGGCCCTCGAAGAGACCCAGTACTTC | CATSGGGRALEETQYF
few | NA | 15 | TRBJ1-4 | TRBV24-1 | TGTGCCACCAGTGATAACAGGGATGGGGTTGAAAAACTGTTTTTT | CATSDNRDGVEKLFF